The 17 T cell receptor beta chains reported below all come from one sample, sequenced in a study of T cell responses to AZD1222 COVID-19 vaccine. The assay was immunoSEQ multiplex PCR, and TCRdb's table has in-frame clones only and misses some. This sample has under 140,000 clones, with around 85% found just once. This specimen was peripheral blood, taken on day 0 of AZD1222 vaccination. These receptors were obtained from an adult in good health.

The rearrangement uses TRBV4-1 and TRBJ1-2; D gene uncertain. Germline CDR1 MGHRA, CDR2 YSYEKL. V lost 1 base, J lost 4 bases, and 10 bases lay in between. This CDR3 spans 14 amino acids. The CDR3 sequence is CASSQGVGLYGYTF. DNA for the CDR3: TGCGCCAGCAGCCAAGGGGTAGGCCTCTATGGCTACACCTTC.

This chain connects TRBV4-3 to TRBJ1-2; maybe TRBD1 (5 bases). This CDR3 is 15 amino acids long. Germline CDR1 reads LGHNA; CDR2 reads YSLEER. V lost 1 base to trimming and J lost 1 base, with 10 bases between them. The chain's CDR3 is CASSQAGTVNYGYTF. CDR3 DNA sequence: TGCGCCAGCAGCCAAGCCGGGACCGTTAACTATGGCTACACCTTC.

The CDR3 protein is CAWKLGSTEAFF. The CDR3 DNA reads as TGTGCCTGGAAGCTGGGGAGCACTGAAGCTTTCTTT. The rearrangement joins TRBV30 to TRBJ1-1; D call uncertain. Germline lookup yields CDR1 GTSNPN and CDR2 SVGIG (reference sequence). There are 12 residues in the CDR3. Trimming took 4 bases from V and 4 from J, leaving 10 bases between them.

The chain couples TRBV19 to TRBJ1-1; D possibly corresponds to TRBD1 (5 bases). Germline V gene sequence: CDR1 LNHDA, CDR2 SQIVND (reference sequence). CDR3 length: 14 residues. V lost 2 bases and J lost 5, with 12 bases in between. CDR3 sequence: CASSIRQGKTEAFF. DNA for the CDR3: TGTGCCAGTAGTATACGGCAGGGAAAAACTGAAGCTTTCTTT.

The chain couples TRBV5-1 to TRBJ2-3; 7 bases are shared with TRBD1. Germline assignment: CDR1 SGHRS and CDR2 YFSETQ. The V gene end was trimmed by 0 bases and the J gene end by 1 base; junction bases not matched to a gene: 8. The CDR3 has 17 amino acids. In nucleotides, the CDR3 is TGCGCCAGCAGCTTGGTGGGGGCAGGGGGAGGCACAGATACGCAGTATTTT. Its protein product is CASSLVGAGGGTDTQYF.

The V call is TRBV7-2, the J call TRBJ1-2, with D perhaps TRBD1 (5 bases). Germline V gene data show CDR1 as SGHTA and CDR2 as FQGNSA. The CDR3 totals 11 residues. V lost 5 bases to trimming and J lost 7 bases, with 8 bases between them. The CDR3 is CASSIGGGYTF. The CDR3 DNA follows: TGTGCCAGCAGCATTGGGGGTGGCTACACCTTC.

The chain recombines TRBV25-1 with TRBJ1-2, with D possibly TRBD1 on 6 matching bases. Germline CDR1 is MGHDK and CDR2 is SYGVNS. Between the trimmed V and J ends, which lost 3 bases and 5 bases, there was a span of 16 bases. This CDR3 spans 15 amino acids. CDR3 DNA: TGTGCCAGCAGTGATCCCGGGGGGGCTCTATATGGCTACACCTTC. Translation: CASSDPGGALYGYTF.

The chain links TRBV7-3 to TRBJ2-2; 11 nucleotides align to TRBD1. The CDR3 is 18 amino acids. V lost 5 bases, J lost 4 bases, and 12 bases stayed unmatched. Germline V gene data show CDR1 as SGHTA and CDR2 as FQGTGA. CDR3 residues: CASSVRTGGGASTGELFF. CDR3 DNA: TGTGCCAGCAGCGTCCGGACAGGGGGCGGCGCGAGCACCGGGGAGCTGTTTTTT.

The chain employs TRBV28 and TRBJ2-1; D is undetermined. V lost 5 bases and J 0 bases, leaving 11 bases between the germline ends. The CDR3 spans 15 residues. Per the germline V gene, CDR1 is MDHEN and CDR2 is SYDVKM. In nucleotides, the CDR3 is TGTGCCAGCAGTCTCCCTCCGAGCTCCTACAATGAGCAGTTCTTC. Translated, it gives CASSLPPSSYNEQFF.

This clone has a handful of counts. The chain uses TRBV30 and TRBJ2-3, with D perhaps given as TRBD1 or TRBD2 (5 bases each). The CDR3 is made up of 16 amino acids. V shed 3 bases and J shed 6 bases, with 22 bases lying between them. Per the germline V gene, CDR1 is GTSNPN and CDR2 is SVGIG (reference sequence). The CDR3 spells CAWSAIGAIWGDTQYF. The DNA of the CDR3 is TGTGCCTGGAGCGCCATCGGGGCGATCTGGGGGGATACGCAGTATTTT. The full variable domain, with the rest looked up from reference TRBV30 and TRBJ2-3, is SQTIHQWPATLVQPVGSPLSLECTVEGTSNPNLYWYRQAAGRGLQLLFYSVGIGQISSEVPQNLSASRPQDRQFILSSKKLLLSDSGFYLCAWSAIGAIWGDTQYFGPGTRLTVL.

The chain carries TRBV5-3 and TRBJ2-5; 9 bases fit TRBD2. TRBV5-3 is known as an ORF, though its function is uncertain. The CDR3 runs 15 residues. V shed 4 bases, J shed 5 bases, and the junction held 9 bases outside the gene matches. CDR3 nucleotides: TGTGCCAGAAGCAGCATAGCGGGAGCTTCCGAGACCCAGTACTTC. Translated, it gives CARSSIAGASETQYF.

A note on this clone: Other DNA sequences from this sample encode an identical CDR3 as well. The V gene is TRBV12-3 or TRBV12-4, the J gene TRBJ2-7; D gene uncertain. The CDR3 consists of 13 residues. The V end lost 2 bases, the J end lost 0 bases, and 5 bases lay between the germline ends. The CDR3 coding sequence is TGTGCCAGCAGTTTATTACCCTCCTACGAGCAGTACTTC. Translated: CASSLLPSYEQYF.

This chain uses TRBV6-5 with TRBJ1-2; D might be TRBD1 (6 bases). Germline V CDR1 and CDR2: MNHEY, SVGAGI. Between the trimmed V and J ends, which lost 6 bases and 5 bases, there was a span of 16 bases. The CDR3 contains 14 residues. CDR3 DNA: TGTGCCAGCAGCCTAAACCGGGACAAATATGGCTACACCTTC. It translates to CASSLNRDKYGYTF.

Only a few counts were recorded for this clone. CDR3 nucleotides: TGTGCCAGCAGCTTAAGTGGAACCAATGAGCAGTTCTTC. Its translation is CASSLSGTNEQFF. The chain uses TRBV7-3 and TRBJ2-1; D gene uncertain. CDR1 and CDR2 (germline): SGHTA, FQGTGA. V lost 1 base and J 6 bases, leaving 7 bases between the germline ends. The CDR3 is made up of 13 amino acids.

The V gene is TRBV18, the J gene TRBJ2-1, with D possibly TRBD1 on 6 matching bases. Germline V gene lookup returns CDR1 KGHSH and CDR2 LQKENI. V lost 6 bases and J 4 bases, leaving 13 bases between the germline ends. The CDR3 runs to 14 residues. CDR3 nucleotide sequence: TGTGCCAGCTCGTCCCGGGACATATACAATGAGCAGTTCTTC. Translating gives CASSSRDIYNEQFF.

V and J are TRBV19 and TRBJ1-5; 8 positions match TRBD1. Unmatched junction bases numbered 5, after V lost 1 base and J lost 0 bases. The length of the CDR3 is 17 residues. Germline V lookup: CDR1 LNHDA, CDR2 SQIVND (reference sequence). The CDR3 reads CASSIGDRLYSNQPQHF. The CDR3 DNA is TGTGCCAGTAGTATAGGGGACAGGTTGTATAGCAATCAGCCCCAGCATTTT.

The chain combines TRBV7-2 with TRBJ2-1; TRBD1 might be the D (5 bases). V lost 5 bases and J lost 9, with 20 bases in between. CDR1 is SGHTA and CDR2 is FQGNSA in the germline V gene. The CDR3 extends over 15 amino acids. The chain's CDR3 is CASSPPQRIRGEQFF. The CDR3 DNA reads as TGTGCCAGCAGCCCCCCCCAGCGAATTAGGGGTGAGCAGTTCTTC.